This TCR beta chain is from a study of CD8+ T cells in alopecia areata. RNA was extracted and reverse transcribed into cDNA as the sequencing template. Measured with immunoSEQ multiplex PCR; TCRdb has only the in-frame clones, and not every one. This sample yields roughly 250,000 clones, of which around 67% are seen a single time; about 1.3% belongs to the top ten. From germline, CDR1 is GTSNPN and CDR2 SVGIG (reference sequence). Trimming took off 2 bases at V and 5 bases at J, with 9 bases between the two ends. There are 13 residues in the CDR3. Cell sorting on a FACSAria was used to separate CD4+ and CD8+ T cells from the PBMCs. As concerns this clone: Its specificity is unknown.

Notes on the study in general: The study found higher clonality in lesional than normal scalp, especially in alopecia totalis/universalis.

This chain links TRBV30 with TRBJ2-2; no definite D call. The specimen was CD4+ T cells sorted from blood, collected at week 0. The TCR originated in a human donor with alopecia areata. CDR3 nucleotide sequence: TGTGCCTGGAGTAGAAAGGGAACCGGGGAGCTGTTTTTT. Protein product: CAWSRKGTGELFF.